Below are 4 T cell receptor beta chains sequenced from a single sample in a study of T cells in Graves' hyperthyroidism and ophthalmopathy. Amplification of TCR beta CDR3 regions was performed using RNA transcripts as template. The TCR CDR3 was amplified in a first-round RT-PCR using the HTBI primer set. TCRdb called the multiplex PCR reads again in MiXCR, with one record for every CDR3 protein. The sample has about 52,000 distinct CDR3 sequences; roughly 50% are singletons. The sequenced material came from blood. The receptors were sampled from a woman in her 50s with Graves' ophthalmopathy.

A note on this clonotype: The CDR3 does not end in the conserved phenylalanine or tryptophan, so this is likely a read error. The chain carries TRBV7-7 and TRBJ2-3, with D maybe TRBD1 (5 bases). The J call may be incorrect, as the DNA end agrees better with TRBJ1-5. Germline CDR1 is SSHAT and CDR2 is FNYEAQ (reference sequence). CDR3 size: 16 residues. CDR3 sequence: CASSLAPGPGPDTQHL. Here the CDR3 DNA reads TGTGCCAGCAGCTTAGCACCGGGGCCGGGACCAGATACGCAGCATTTG.

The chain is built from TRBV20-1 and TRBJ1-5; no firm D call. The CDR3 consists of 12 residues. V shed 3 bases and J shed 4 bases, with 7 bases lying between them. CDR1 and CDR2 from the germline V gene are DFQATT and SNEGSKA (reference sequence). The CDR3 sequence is CSARPGNQPQHF. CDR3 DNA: TGCAGTGCTAGGCCGGGTAATCAGCCCCAGCATTTT.

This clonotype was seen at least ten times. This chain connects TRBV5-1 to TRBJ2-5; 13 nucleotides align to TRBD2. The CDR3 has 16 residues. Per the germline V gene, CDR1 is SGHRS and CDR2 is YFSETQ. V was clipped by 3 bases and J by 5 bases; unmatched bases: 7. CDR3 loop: CASSSGLAGAGETQYF. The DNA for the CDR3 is TGCGCCAGCAGCTCTGGACTAGCGGGGGCAGGGGAGACCCAGTACTTC.

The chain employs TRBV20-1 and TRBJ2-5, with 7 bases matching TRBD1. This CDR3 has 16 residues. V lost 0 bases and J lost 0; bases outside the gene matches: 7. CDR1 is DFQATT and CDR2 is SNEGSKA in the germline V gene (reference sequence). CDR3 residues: CSARDSTGSDQETQYF. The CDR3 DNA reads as TGCAGTGCTAGAGATTCGACAGGGAGTGACCAAGAGACCCAGTACTTC.